This T cell receptor beta chain was sequenced during a study of graft-versus-host responses after intestinal transplantation. TCRdb's table, derived via immunoSEQ multiplex PCR, lists solely in-frame clones and lacks some. The table lists more than 90,000 clones, approximately 92% of them singletons, with roughly 0.23% in the top ten. As for this clone: No antigen is known for it.

Study-wide points: Early after transplant, HvG declines were associated with peak levels of circulating GvH clones.

Looked up from germline, CDR1 is SGHNT and CDR2 is YYREEE (reference sequence). The CDR3 runs 14 residues. V shed 1 base and J shed 5 bases, with 9 bases lying between them. The sample was unstimulated CD4+ T cells sorted from spleen or lymph node cells, taken before transplant. The TCR was taken from a human donor who was the organ donor for an intestinal transplant. The chain combines TRBV5-4 with TRBJ1-4; possible D gene TRBD1, 6 bases. The CDR3 region is CASSLKGGNEKLFF. The CDR3 DNA sequence: TGTGCCAGCAGCTTGAAGGGGGGAAATGAAAAACTGTTTTTT.